The T cell receptor beta chain described here comes from a study of blood T cell repertoires in COVID-19. As for the study in general: Acute-phase and convalescent COVID-19 samples originated in the United States, Italy and Spain. PBMCs, B-cell-depleted T cells, or T cells provided the cDNA or gDNA that made up the material.

V lost 3 bases to trimming and J lost 3 bases; unmatched junction nucleotides: 10. The length of the CDR3 is 16 residues. Germline-derived CDR1 and CDR2 are SGDLS and YYNGEE. Libraries were prepared by immunoSEQ multiplex PCR; TCRdb keeps only in-frame clonotypes and omits some of them. The sample lists around 230,000 clones, less than 85% seen once, with approximately 2.6% in the top ten. The specimen sequenced was peripheral blood. This receptor was obtained from a woman aged 70-85 years with active or convalescent COVID-19. V gene TRBV9 combines with J gene TRBJ2-3; 7 bases map to TRBD1. CDR3 nucleotides: TGTGCCAGCAGCGGTCCAGAGGGGGCTGTGACAGATACGCAGTATTTT. This sequence encodes CASSGPEGAVTDTQYF.